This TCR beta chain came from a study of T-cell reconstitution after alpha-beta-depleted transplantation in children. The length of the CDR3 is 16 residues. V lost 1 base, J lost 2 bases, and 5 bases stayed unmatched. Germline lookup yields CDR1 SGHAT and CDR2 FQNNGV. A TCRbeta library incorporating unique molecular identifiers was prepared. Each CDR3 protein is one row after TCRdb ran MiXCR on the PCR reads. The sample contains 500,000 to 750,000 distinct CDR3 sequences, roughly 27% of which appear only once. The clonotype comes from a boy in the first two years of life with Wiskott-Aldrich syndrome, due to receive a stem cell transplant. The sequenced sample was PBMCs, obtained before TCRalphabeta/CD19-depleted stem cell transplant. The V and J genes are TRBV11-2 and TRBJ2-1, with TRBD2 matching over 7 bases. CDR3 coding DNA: TGTGCCAGCAGCTTAGGGCGGGAGAGGGCCTACAATGAGCAGTTCTTC. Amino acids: CASSLGRERAYNEQFF.